The rows below give T cell receptor beta chains drawn from one sample of a study of blood T cells in healthy people across ages. Each CDR3 protein gets one entry after TCRdb re-called the 5' RACE reads with MiXCR. Altogether 1.5 million to 2 million distinct CDR3 sequences are present, around 48% being singletons, with the ten largest covering less than 2.5%. The material sequenced was blood. Source of these receptors: a woman aged 40 to 50 in good health. Both conserved end residues are part of each CDR3. D genes are given only for firm matches. The size entry is marked missing in some rows and otherwise reads once, few, many or a size class.

v_gene	abundance	j_gene	d_gene	CDR3aa	CDR3nt
TRBV6-5	.	TRBJ2-3	TRBD1	CASSYSRGQNTQYF	TGTGCCAGCAGTTACTCTCGGGGACAGAATACGCAGTATTTT
TRBV7-9	.	TRBJ2-7	TRBD1	CASSLLVGDRGNNEQYF	TGTGCCAGCAGCTTACTCGTGGGGGACAGGGGGAACAATGAGCAGTACTTC
TRBV29-1	.	TRBJ1-5	.	CSVGGDQPQHF	TGCAGCGTTGGTGGGGATCAGCCCCAGCATTTT
TRBV6-5	.	TRBJ1-1	.	CASSYLQGVTEAFF	TGTGCCAGCAGTTACCTACAGGGTGTCACTGAAGCTTTCTTT
TRBV7-8	.	TRBJ2-1	TRBD1	CASSRLRGQSYNEQFF	TGTGCCAGCAGCCGACTCAGGGGGCAATCCTACAATGAGCAGTTCTTC
TRBV7-8	.	TRBJ2-1	.	CASSLSLDYNEQFF	TGTGCCAGCAGCTTATCCCTAGACTACAATGAGCAGTTCTTC
TRBV29-1	few	TRBJ2-3	.	CSVKAQGTTDTQYF	TGCAGCGTCAAAGCGCAGGGGACGACAGATACGCAGTATTTT
TRBV7-2	once	TRBJ1-2	.	CASSFQGLGDGYTF	TGTGCCAGCAGCTTTCAAGGCCTGGGGGATGGCTACACCTTC
TRBV11-2	.	TRBJ2-3	.	CASNSRRGRTDTQYF	TGTGCCAGCAACTCTCGGAGGGGGCGGACAGACACGCAGTATTTT
TRBV6-5	.	TRBJ2-7	.	CASSYPPHYEQYF	TGTGCCAGCAGTTACCCTCCCCACTACGAGCAGTACTTC
TRBV6-2/TRBV6-3	few	TRBJ2-1	TRBD2	CASSNQQRGTSYNEQFF	TGTGCCAGCAGTAACCAGCAGCGGGGGACTTCCTACAATGAGCAGTTCTTC
TRBV14	.	TRBJ1-2	.	CASSQDKGDYGYTF	TGTGCCAGCAGCCAAGACAAGGGAGACTATGGCTACACCTTC
TRBV5-1	.	TRBJ2-3	TRBD1	CASSGQGEDAQYF	TGCGCCAGCAGTGGACAGGGTGAAGATGCGCAGTATTTT
TRBV7-9	.	TRBJ1-2	TRBD1	CASSLLDRGSWGYTF	TGTGCCAGCAGCTTACTAGACAGGGGATCGTGGGGCTACACCTTC
TRBV9	.	TRBJ1-2	.	CASSVFTARANYGYTF	TGTGCCAGCAGCGTATTTACCGCTCGGGCTAACTATGGCTACACCTTC